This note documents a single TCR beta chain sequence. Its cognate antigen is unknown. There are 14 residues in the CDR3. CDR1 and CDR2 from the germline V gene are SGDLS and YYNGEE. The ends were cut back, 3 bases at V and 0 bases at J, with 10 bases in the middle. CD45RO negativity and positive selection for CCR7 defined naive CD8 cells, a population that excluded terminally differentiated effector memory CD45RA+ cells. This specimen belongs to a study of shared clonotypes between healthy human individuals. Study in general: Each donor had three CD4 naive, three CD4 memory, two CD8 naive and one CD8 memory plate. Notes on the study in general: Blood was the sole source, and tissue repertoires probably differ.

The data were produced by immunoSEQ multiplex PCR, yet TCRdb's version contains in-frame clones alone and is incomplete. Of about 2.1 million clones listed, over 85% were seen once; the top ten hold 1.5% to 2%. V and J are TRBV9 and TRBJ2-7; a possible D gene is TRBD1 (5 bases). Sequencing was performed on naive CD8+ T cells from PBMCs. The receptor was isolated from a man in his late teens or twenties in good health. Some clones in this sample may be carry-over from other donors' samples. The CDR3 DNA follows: TGTGCCAGCAGCGACACGACAGCCTCCTACGAGCAGTACTTC. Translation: CASSDTTASYEQYF.